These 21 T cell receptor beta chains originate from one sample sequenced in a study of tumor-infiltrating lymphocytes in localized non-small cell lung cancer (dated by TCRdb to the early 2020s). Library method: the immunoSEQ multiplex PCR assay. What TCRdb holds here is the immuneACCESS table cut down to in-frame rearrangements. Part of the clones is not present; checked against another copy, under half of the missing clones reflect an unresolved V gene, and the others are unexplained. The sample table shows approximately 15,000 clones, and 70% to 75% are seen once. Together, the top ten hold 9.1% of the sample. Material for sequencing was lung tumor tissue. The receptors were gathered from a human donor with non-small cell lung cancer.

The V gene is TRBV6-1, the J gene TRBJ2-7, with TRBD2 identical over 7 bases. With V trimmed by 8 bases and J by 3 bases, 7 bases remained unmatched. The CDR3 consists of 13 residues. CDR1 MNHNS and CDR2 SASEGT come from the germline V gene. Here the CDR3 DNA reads TGTGCCAGCGCGGGGGATGCCCTCTACGAGCAGTACTTC. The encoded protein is CASAGDALYEQYF.

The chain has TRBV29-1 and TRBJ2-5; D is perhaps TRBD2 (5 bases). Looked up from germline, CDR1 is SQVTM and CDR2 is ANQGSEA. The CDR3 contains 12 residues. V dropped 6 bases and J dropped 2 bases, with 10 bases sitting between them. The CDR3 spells CSVGSGQETQYF. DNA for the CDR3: TGCAGCGTGGGGAGTGGACAAGAGACCCAGTACTTC. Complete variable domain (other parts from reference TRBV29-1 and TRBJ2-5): SAVISQKPSRDICQRGTSLTIQCQVDSQVTMMFWYRQQPGQSLTLIATANQGSEATYESGFVIDKFPISRPNLTFSTLTVSNMSPEDSSIYLCSVGSGQETQYFGPGTRLLVL.

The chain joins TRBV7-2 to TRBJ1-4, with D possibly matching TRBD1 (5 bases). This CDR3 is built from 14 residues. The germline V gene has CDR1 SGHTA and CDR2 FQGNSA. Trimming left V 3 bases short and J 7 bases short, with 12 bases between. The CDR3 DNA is TGTGCCAGCAGCTTCCAGGGAGGTGCTGAAAAACTGTTTTTT. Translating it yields CASSFQGGAEKLFF.

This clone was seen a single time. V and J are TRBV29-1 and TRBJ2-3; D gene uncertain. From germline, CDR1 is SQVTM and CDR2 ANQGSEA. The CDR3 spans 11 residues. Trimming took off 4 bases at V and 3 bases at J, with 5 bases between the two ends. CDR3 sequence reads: CSVVYTDTQYF. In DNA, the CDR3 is TGCAGCGTTGTGTATACAGATACGCAGTATTTT.

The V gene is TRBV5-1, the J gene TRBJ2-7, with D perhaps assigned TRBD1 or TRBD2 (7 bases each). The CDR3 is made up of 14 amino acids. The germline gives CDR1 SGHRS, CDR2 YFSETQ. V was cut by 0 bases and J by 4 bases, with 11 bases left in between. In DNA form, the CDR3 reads TGCGCCAGCAGCTTGGGACAGGGAGGGTACGAGCAGTACTTC. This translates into CASSLGQGGYEQYF.

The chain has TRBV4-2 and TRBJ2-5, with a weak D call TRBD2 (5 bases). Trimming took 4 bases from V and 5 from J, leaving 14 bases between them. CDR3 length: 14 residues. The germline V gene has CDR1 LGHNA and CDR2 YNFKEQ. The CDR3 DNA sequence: TGTGCCAGCAGCCCCGACACTAGAGCTGAGACCCAGTACTTC. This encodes CASSPDTRAETQYF.

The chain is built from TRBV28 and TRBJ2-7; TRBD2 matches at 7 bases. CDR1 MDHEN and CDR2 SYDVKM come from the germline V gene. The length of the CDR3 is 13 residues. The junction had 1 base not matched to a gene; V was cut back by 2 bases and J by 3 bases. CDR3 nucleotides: TGTGCCAGCAGTTTAACGGGGGGCTACGAGCAGTACTTC. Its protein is CASSLTGGYEQYF. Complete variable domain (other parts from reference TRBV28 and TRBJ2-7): DVKVTQSSRYLVKRTGEKVFLECVQDMDHENMFWYRQDPGLGLRLIYFSYDVKMKEKGDIPEGYSVSREKKERFSLILESASTNQTSMYLCASSLTGGYEQYFGPGTRLTVT.

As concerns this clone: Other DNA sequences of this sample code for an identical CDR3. The CDR3 bases are TGCGCCAGCAGCTTGGAACAGGGAGGAGGAGAGACCCAGTACTTC. This translates into CASSLEQGGGETQYF. V and J are TRBV5-1 and TRBJ2-5; D assignment may be TRBD1 or TRBD2 (6 bases each). The CDR3 sequence is 15 residues long. The germline V and J ends were trimmed by 0 bases and 4 bases, with 13 bases remaining between them. From germline, CDR1 is SGHRS and CDR2 YFSETQ.

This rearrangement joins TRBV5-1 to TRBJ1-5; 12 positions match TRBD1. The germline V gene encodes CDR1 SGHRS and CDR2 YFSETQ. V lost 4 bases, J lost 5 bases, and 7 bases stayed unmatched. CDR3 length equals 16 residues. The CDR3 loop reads CASSTGQGAIHQPQHF. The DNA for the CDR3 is TGCGCCAGCAGCACGGGACAGGGGGCGATTCATCAGCCCCAGCATTTT.

The CDR3 loop reads CASSPAGNEQYF. The CDR3 DNA follows: TGTGCCAGCAGCCCCGCGGGGAACGAGCAGTACTTC. The chain joins TRBV11-2 to TRBJ2-7; TRBD2 is a possible D gene (6 bases). The V end was cut by 5 bases, the J end by 5 bases, with 10 bases between. Germline V lookup: CDR1 SGHAT, CDR2 FQNNGV. This CDR3 has 12 amino acids. The variable domain in full, with the rest retrieved from reference TRBV11-2 and TRBJ2-7, is EAGVAQSPRYKIIEKRQSVAFWCNPISGHATLYWYQQILGQGPKLLIQFQNNGVVDDSQLPKDRFSAERLKGVDSTLKIQPAKLEDSAVYLCASSPAGNEQYFGPGTRLTVT.

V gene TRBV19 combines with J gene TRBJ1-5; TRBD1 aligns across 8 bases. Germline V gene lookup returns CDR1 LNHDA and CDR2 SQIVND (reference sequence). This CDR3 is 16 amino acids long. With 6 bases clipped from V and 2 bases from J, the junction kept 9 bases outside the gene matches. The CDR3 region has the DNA TGTGCCAGTAGCCAATCAGGGGGCGCAGGCAATCAGCCCCAGCATTTT. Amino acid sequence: CASSQSGGAGNQPQHF.

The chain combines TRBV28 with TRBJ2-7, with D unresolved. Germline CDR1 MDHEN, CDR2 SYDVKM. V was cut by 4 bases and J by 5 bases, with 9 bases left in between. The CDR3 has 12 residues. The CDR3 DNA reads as TGTGCCAGCAGTTCCAGAGTTCACGAGCAGTACTTC. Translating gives CASSSRVHEQYF.

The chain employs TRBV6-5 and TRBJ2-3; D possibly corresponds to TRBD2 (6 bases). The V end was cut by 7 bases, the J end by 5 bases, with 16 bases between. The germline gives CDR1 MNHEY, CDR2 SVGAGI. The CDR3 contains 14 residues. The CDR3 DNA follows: TGTGCCAGCAAACCGGAGGGGCGGGGAGATACGCAGTATTTT. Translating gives CASKPEGRGDTQYF.

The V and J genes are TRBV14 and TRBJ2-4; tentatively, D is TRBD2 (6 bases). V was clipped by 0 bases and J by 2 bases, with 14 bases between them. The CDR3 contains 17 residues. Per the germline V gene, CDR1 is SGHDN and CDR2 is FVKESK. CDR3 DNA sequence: TGTGCCAGCAGCCAAGATAGTTTCGCGGGGACCAAAAACATTCAGTACTTC. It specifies CASSQDSFAGTKNIQYF.

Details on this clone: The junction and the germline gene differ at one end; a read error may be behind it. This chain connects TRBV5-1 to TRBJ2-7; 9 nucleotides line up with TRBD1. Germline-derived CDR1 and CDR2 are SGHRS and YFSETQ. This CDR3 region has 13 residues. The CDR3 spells CASSLAVGTGKVF. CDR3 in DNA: TGCGCCAGCAGCTTGGCCGTCGGGACAGGGAAAGTATTC.

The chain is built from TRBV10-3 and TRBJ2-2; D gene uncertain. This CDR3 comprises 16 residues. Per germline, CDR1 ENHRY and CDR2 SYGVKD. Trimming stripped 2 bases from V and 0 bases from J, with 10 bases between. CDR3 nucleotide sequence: TGTGCCATCAGTGAGGAGAGGAGATCGAACACCGGGGAGCTGTTTTTT. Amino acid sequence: CAISEERRSNTGELFF.

CDR3 residues: CASLQGTGQPQHF. CDR3 nucleotides: TGTGCCAGCCTACAGGGGACCGGTCAGCCCCAGCATTTT. The chain uses TRBV18 and TRBJ1-5, with 7 bases matching TRBD1. Looked up from germline, CDR1 is KGHSH and CDR2 is LQKENI. This CDR3 comprises 13 residues. J was trimmed by 6 bases and V by 8 bases; bases with no gene match: 7.

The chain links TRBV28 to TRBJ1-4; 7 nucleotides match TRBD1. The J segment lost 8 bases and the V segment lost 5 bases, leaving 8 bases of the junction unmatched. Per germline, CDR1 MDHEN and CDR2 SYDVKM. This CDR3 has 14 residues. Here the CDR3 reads CASSPPDREEKLFF. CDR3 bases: TGTGCCAGCAGTCCGCCCGACAGGGAGGAAAAACTGTTTTTT.

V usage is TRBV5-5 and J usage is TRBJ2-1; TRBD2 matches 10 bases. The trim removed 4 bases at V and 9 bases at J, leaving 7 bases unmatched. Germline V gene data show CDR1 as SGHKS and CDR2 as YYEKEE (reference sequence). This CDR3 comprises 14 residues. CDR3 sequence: CASSAAGGRSEQFF. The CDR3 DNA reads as TGTGCCAGCAGCGCAGCGGGGGGGCGTAGTGAGCAGTTCTTC.

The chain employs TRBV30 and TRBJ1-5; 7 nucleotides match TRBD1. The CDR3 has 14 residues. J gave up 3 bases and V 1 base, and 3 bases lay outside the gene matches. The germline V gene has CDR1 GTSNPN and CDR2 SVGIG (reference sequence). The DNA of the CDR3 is TGTGCCTGGAGTGACAGGGGTAACAATCAGCCCCAGCATTTT. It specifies CAWSDRGNNQPQHF. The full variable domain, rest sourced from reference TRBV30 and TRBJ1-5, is SQTIHQWPATLVQPVGSPLSLECTVEGTSNPNLYWYRQAAGRGLQLLFYSVGIGQISSEVPQNLSASRPQDRQFILSSKKLLLSDSGFYLCAWSDRGNNQPQHFGDGTRLSIL.

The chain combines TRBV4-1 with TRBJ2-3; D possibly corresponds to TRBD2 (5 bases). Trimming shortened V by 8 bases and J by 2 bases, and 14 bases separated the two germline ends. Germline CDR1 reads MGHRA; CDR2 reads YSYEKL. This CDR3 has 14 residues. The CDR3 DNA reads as TGCGCCAGCGCCTTCGGGGTCTCCACAGATACGCAGTATTTT. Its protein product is CASAFGVSTDTQYF.